This note documents a single T cell receptor (beta chain) sequence. Its antigen is as yet unknown. This sample is drawn from a study of OX40 agonist ivuxolimab in advanced cancers. Blood specimens came from baseline, cycle 4 day 1, and cycle 7 day 1. Germline V lookup: CDR1 SQVTM, CDR2 ANQGSEA. V lost 6 bases and J lost 4, with 10 bases in between. There are 12 residues in the CDR3. Overall study findings and caveats: Clonal expansion by week 6 occurred in CD4+ and CD8+ blood T cells (at 0.1 to 3.0 mg/kg). Specificity for antigen went undetermined in the expanded peripheral T cells.

TCRdb's table, derived via immunoSEQ multiplex PCR, lists solely in-frame clones and lacks some. The repertoire has around 120,000 clones, over 75% of them found once; the top ten carry 0.55%. This sequence was found in an adult with an advanced solid tumor such as melanoma, head and neck, liver or kidney cancer. The gene calls are TRBV29-1 and TRBJ1-3; D unclear. The material was CD4+ or CD8+ T cells sorted from blood, obtained in a trial of the OX40 agonist ivuxolimab. Here the CDR3 DNA reads TGCAGCGTACTGCTCTCGGGAAACACCATATATTTT. Translation gives CSVLLSGNTIYF.